Here is one T cell receptor beta chain with its context. Its antigen remains unknown. These data belong to a study of T cell responses to AZD1222 COVID-19 vaccine. Findings and limits, study-wide: Among spike-specific TCRs, nearly half reportedly target unmutated variant regions. Mostly white British, mostly female donors; authors suggested clonal diversity may be underestimated.

Produced via immunoSEQ multiplex PCR; TCRdb's table is partial and in-frame only. This sample has 30,000 to 40,000 clones, with around 78% found just once. Second doses were pooled across both intervals (about 4 or about 12 weeks). This CDR3 region has 14 residues. V lost 0 bases and J 1 base, leaving 7 bases between the germline ends. Germline V lookup: CDR1 SGHKS, CDR2 YYEKEE (reference sequence). The receptor was derived from an adult who received the AZD1222 COVID-19 vaccine. The rearrangement links TRBV5-5 to TRBJ1-1; D is unclear. The sequencing here drew on peripheral blood, taken 28 days after the second AZD1222 dose. The CDR3 region has the DNA TGTGCCAGCAGCTTGGTCCAAACGAACACTGAAGCTTTCTTT. Amino acids: CASSLVQTNTEAFF. Together with reference TRBV5-5 and TRBJ1-1, the CDR3 gives the full variable domain: DAGVTQSPTHLIKTRGQQVTLRCSPISGHKSVSWYQQVLGQGPQFIFQYYEKEERGRGNFPDRFSARQFPNYSSELNVNALLLGDSALYLCASSLVQTNTEAFFGQGTRLTVV.